These 24 T cell receptor beta chains were sequenced from one sample in a study of patients and donors after allogeneic stem cell transplantation. A single record per CDR3 protein comes from TCRdb applying MiXCR to the RT-PCR reads. The table lists about 410,000 distinct CDR3 sequences, more than 15% of them singletons. Source material: blood, either unsorted or a sorted T cell fraction (not recorded which). These receptors came from a human donor who was either an allogeneic HSCT recipient or a stem cell or donor lymphocyte infusion donor (not recorded which). It is not recorded whose cells these are; they may come from a transplant donor.

This clonotype was counted a few times. The rearrangement joins TRBV27 to TRBJ2-3; unclear D gene. The germline gives CDR1 MNHEY, CDR2 SMNVEV (reference sequence). The V end was cut by 5 bases, the J end by 4 bases, with 19 bases between. The length of the CDR3 is 16 residues. The CDR3 sequence: CASSPSLHPSADTQYF. In DNA, the CDR3 is TGTGCCAGCAGTCCCAGCTTACACCCTTCTGCAGATACGCAGTATTTT.

The sample holds a few counts of this clonotype. The rearrangement links TRBV7-2 to TRBJ2-1; 10 bases line up with TRBD2. J gave up 3 bases and V 4 bases, and 9 bases lay outside the gene matches. This CDR3 region has 17 residues. Per germline, CDR1 SGHTA and CDR2 FQGNSA. DNA of the CDR3: TGTGCCAGCAGCTCTCTTATAGCGGGGGGCCTCTACAATGAGCAGTTCTTC. Its translation: CASSSLIAGGLYNEQFF.

The DNA for the CDR3 is TGTGCCAGCAGTTACACGGCGGGGACCCAGTACTTC. Its protein is CASSYTAGTQYF. V usage is TRBV6-2 or TRBV6-3 and J usage is TRBJ2-5, with a tentative D call TRBD2 (5 bases). The CDR3 extends over 12 amino acids. Germline CDR1 and CDR2: MNHEY and SVGEGT. Trimming cost V 2 bases and J 7 bases, with 8 bases left between them.

This clonotype has at least ten counts. One end of the junction is discordant with germline, which a read error may explain. J is TRBJ2-5 and V is TRBV5-1; D may be TRBD2 (6 bases). This CDR3 is 13 amino acids long. In germline, CDR1 is SGHRS, CDR2 YFSETQ. CDR3 DNA sequence: TGTGCCAGCAGCCGGGGACTGCAAGAGACCCAGTACTTC. Translation: CASSRGLQETQYF.

The chain links TRBV18 to TRBJ2-3, with D perhaps being TRBD1 or TRBD2 (5 bases each). This CDR3 is 14 amino acids long. V was cut by 3 bases and J by 5 bases, with 12 bases left in between. Germline CDR1 reads KGHSH; CDR2 reads LQKENI. CDR3 in amino acids: CASSPLLGVDTQYF. CDR3 nucleotide sequence: TGTGCCAGCTCACCCCTCTTGGGGGTAGATACGCAGTATTTT. Combining the CDR3 with reference TRBV18 and TRBJ2-3 gives the whole variable domain NAGVMQNPRHLVRRRGQEARLRCSPMKGHSHVYWYRQLPEEGLKFMVYLQKENIIDESGMPKERFSAEFPKEGPSILRIQQVVRGDSAAYFCASSPLLGVDTQYFGPGTRLTVL.

This clonotype was detected only a few times. V is TRBV6-2 or TRBV6-3 and J is TRBJ2-3; D unresolved. The CDR3 runs to 16 residues. Germline V lookup: CDR1 MNHEY, CDR2 SVGEGT. Trimming left V 3 bases short and J 6 bases short, with 19 bases between. Here the CDR3 DNA reads TGTGCCAGCAGTTATAGTCGCCGTTCCCCTGGGGATACGCAGTATTTT. It specifies CASSYSRRSPGDTQYF.

V gene TRBV6-1 combines with J gene TRBJ2-7; 7 bases are shared with TRBD2. The CDR3 has 13 residues. Trimming cost V 6 bases and J 4 bases; bases outside gene matches: 6. The germline V gene encodes CDR1 MNHNS and CDR2 SASEGT. Here the CDR3 reads CASRRGFGYEQYF. The CDR3 coding sequence is TGTGCCAGCAGGCGGGGGTTTGGGTACGAGCAGTACTTC.

This clonotype appeared a few times. This chain connects TRBV20-1 to TRBJ2-4; 11 bases are shared with TRBD2. CDR1 and CDR2 (germline): DFQATT, SNEGSKA (reference sequence). This CDR3 comprises 18 residues. Losses at the gene ends were 1 base for V and 4 bases for J; bases not matched to a gene: 12. CDR3 protein: CSARVIAGGLPGKNIQYF. CDR3 coding DNA: TGCAGTGCTAGAGTAATAGCGGGAGGGCTCCCCGGAAAAAACATTCAGTACTTC.

J is TRBJ2-7 and V is TRBV5-5, with D possibly being TRBD2 (5 bases). Germline V gene sequence: CDR1 SGHKS, CDR2 YYEKEE (reference sequence). Trimming cost V 6 bases and J 3 bases, with 19 bases left between them. The CDR3 extends over 15 amino acids. The CDR3 coding sequence is TGTGCCAGCACCCCCTCCAGTCCGGGAAACTACGAGCAGTACTTC. It yields the protein CASTPSSPGNYEQYF.

This clonotype was seen repeatedly, ten times or more. The chain joins TRBV5-1 to TRBJ2-1; 9 nucleotides match TRBD2. Per germline, CDR1 SGHRS and CDR2 YFSETQ. V gave up 4 bases and J gave up 4 bases; unmatched junction bases: 6. The CDR3 runs 15 residues. CDR3 protein: CASSLIAGEYNEQFF. The CDR3 DNA reads as TGCGCCAGCAGCCTAATAGCGGGAGAGTACAATGAGCAGTTCTTC.

This clonotype showed up many times. This chain links TRBV12-3 or TRBV12-4 with TRBJ1-2; D gene uncertain. This CDR3 has 14 residues. V was cut by 2 bases and J by 3 bases, with 10 bases left in between. CDR3 residues: CASSLQSRDYGYTF. DNA of the CDR3: TGTGCCAGCAGTTTACAGTCCCGGGACTATGGCTACACCTTC.

This clonotype came up many times. V is TRBV12-3 or TRBV12-4 and J is TRBJ2-2; D is ambiguous. CDR3 length equals 11 residues. The germline V and J ends were trimmed by 7 bases and 7 bases, with 7 bases remaining between them. This CDR3 reads CASTLNGELFF. In DNA form, the CDR3 reads TGTGCCAGCACCCTCAACGGGGAGCTGTTTTTT.

This clonotype has at least ten counts. The chain is built from TRBV10-3 and TRBJ1-1, with 7 positions matching TRBD1. J gave up 2 bases and V 6 bases, and 9 bases lay outside the gene matches. Germline V CDR1 and CDR2: ENHRY, SYGVKD. The CDR3 length is 15 residues. CDR3 protein: CAIRSNRGRNTEAFF. CDR3 coding DNA: TGTGCCATCAGGAGTAACAGGGGTAGAAACACTGAAGCTTTCTTT.

The chain links TRBV6-2 or TRBV6-3 to TRBJ2-6, with 12 bases matching TRBD1. The germline V gene encodes CDR1 MNHEY and CDR2 SVGEGT. The CDR3 is 17 amino acids. The junction had 3 bases not matched to a gene; V was cut back by 5 bases and J by 1 base. CDR3 bases: TGTGCCAGCAGTCGGGACAGGGGGCTGTCTGGGGCCAACGTCCTGACTTTC. It yields the protein CASSRDRGLSGANVLTF.

This clonotype came up a few times. The chain carries TRBV3-1 and TRBJ1-2; unclear D gene. This CDR3 comprises 15 residues. Trimming pared 0 bases from V and 7 bases from J, leaving 15 bases between. Per the germline V gene, CDR1 is LGHDT and CDR2 is YNNKEL (reference sequence). CDR3 loop: CASSQDLKGWSGYTF. The CDR3, as DNA: TGTGCCAGCAGCCAAGATCTAAAGGGATGGAGTGGCTACACCTTC.

This chain uses TRBV6-1 with TRBJ1-4, with a weak D call TRBD1 (5 bases). This CDR3 spans 13 amino acids. Per the germline V gene, CDR1 is MNHNS and CDR2 is SASEGT. V lost 7 bases and J 6 bases, leaving 12 bases between the germline ends. As DNA, the CDR3 is TGTGCCAGCATGGGGCAGGGCGATGAAAAACTGTTTTTT. Protein sequence: CASMGQGDEKLFF.

There are a few counts of this clonotype. The V and J genes are TRBV9 and TRBJ2-7, with D hard to call. Germline V gives CDR1 SGDLS, CDR2 YYNGEE. V was clipped by 3 bases and J by 7 bases, with 14 bases between them. CDR3 length: 13 amino acids. CDR3 protein: CASSGGPLGEQYF. CDR3 DNA sequence: TGTGCCAGCAGCGGCGGTCCCCTTGGGGAGCAGTACTTC.

Only a few counts were recorded for this clonotype. The V call is TRBV6-5, the J call TRBJ2-7; D remains unclear. Between the trimmed V and J ends, which lost 2 bases and 0 bases, there was a span of 8 bases. This CDR3 has 14 residues. From germline, CDR1 is MNHEY and CDR2 SVGAGI. CDR3 sequence: CASSYRKISYEQYF. The CDR3 DNA sequence: TGTGCCAGCAGTTACCGGAAAATCTCCTACGAGCAGTACTTC.

In this sample, this clonotype turned up many times. This chain joins TRBV12-3 or TRBV12-4 and TRBJ2-7; 7 bases line up with TRBD2. The ends lost 6 bases at V and 3 bases at J; junction bases unmatched: 5. This CDR3 contains 13 residues. The CDR3: CASRGLADYEQYF. The CDR3 DNA reads as TGTGCCAGCAGGGGCCTAGCGGACTACGAGCAGTACTTC.

This chain uses TRBV16 with TRBJ1-3; D gene uncertain. The V and J ends lost 7 bases and 2 bases respectively, with 18 bases between them. Per the germline V gene, CDR1 is KGHSY and CDR2 is FQNENV. The CDR3 consists of 16 residues. The CDR3 loop reads CASTHTEGGTGNTIYF. In DNA, the CDR3 is TGTGCCAGCACCCACACCGAGGGAGGGACTGGAAACACCATATATTTT.

This clonotype came up a few times. The V and J genes are TRBV14 and TRBJ2-7; D is possibly TRBD1 (6 bases). Looked up from germline, CDR1 is SGHDN and CDR2 is FVKESK. Trimming left V 4 bases short and J 1 base short, with 14 bases between. The CDR3 loop spans 15 amino acids. CDR3 residues: CASSLIGQFSYEQYF. CDR3 sequence (DNA): TGTGCCAGCAGCCTAATTGGACAGTTTTCCTACGAGCAGTACTTC.

This clonotype was seen only a few times. The rearrangement links TRBV20-1 to TRBJ1-2; D unclear. This CDR3 contains 14 residues. Germline V CDR1 and CDR2: DFQATT, SNEGSKA (reference sequence). Trimming cost V 0 bases and J 0 bases, with 8 bases left between them. CDR3 DNA: TGCAGTGCTAGAGAACTGAGGGCTAACTATGGCTACACCTTC. Translation: CSARELRANYGYTF.

This clonotype was observed at least ten times. The chain couples TRBV12-3 or TRBV12-4 to TRBJ2-2; D call uncertain. The CDR3 spans 16 residues. The V gene lost 1 base and the J gene lost 3 bases, with 12 bases spanning the gap. The CDR3 bases are TGTGCCAGCAGTTTAGGTTTGGCTCTCGACACCGGGGAGCTGTTTTTT. This encodes CASSLGLALDTGELFF.

On this clonotype: Germline and junction disagree at one end, which may indicate a read error. J is TRBJ2-4 and V is TRBV9; TRBD2 is a possible D gene (6 bases). The CDR3 totals 16 residues. The germline gives CDR1 SGDLS, CDR2 YYNGEE. The DNA for the CDR3 is TGTGCCAGCAGCGCCAGGGCTCCACTAGCCAAAAACATTCAGCACTTC. It specifies CASSARAPLAKNIQHF.